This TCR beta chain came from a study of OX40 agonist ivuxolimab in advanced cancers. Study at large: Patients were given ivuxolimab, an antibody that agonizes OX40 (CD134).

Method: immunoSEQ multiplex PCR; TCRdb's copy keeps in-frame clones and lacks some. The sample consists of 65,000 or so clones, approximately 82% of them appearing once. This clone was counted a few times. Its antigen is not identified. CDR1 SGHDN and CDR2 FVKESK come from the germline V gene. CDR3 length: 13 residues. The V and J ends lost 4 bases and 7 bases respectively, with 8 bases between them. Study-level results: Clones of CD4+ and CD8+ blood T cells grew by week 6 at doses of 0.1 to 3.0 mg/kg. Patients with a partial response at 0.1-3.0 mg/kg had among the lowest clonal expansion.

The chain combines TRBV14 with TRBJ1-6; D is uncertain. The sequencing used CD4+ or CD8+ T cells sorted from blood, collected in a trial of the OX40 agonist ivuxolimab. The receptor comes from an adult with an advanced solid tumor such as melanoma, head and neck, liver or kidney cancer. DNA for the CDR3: TGTGCCAGCAGCCCAGCCGGCAATTCACCCCTCCACTTT. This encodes CASSPAGNSPLHF. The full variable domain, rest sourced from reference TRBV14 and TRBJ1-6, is EAGVTQFPSHSVIEKGQTVTLRCDPISGHDNLYWYRRVMGKEIKFLLHFVKESKQDESGMPNNRFLAERTGGTYSTLKVQPAELEDSGVYFCASSPAGNSPLHFGNGTRLTVT.